The T cell receptor (beta chain) under discussion was sequenced for a study of blood T cell repertoires in COVID-19. CDR3 length: 13 residues. J lost 5 bases, V lost 6 bases, and 2 bases had no gene match. Germline V gene data show CDR1 as WNHNN and CDR2 as SYGVQD (reference sequence). Assay used: immunoSEQ multiplex PCR; TCRdb lists only in-frame clones, some missing. This sample has around 140,000 clones, with 70% to 85% found just once. J is TRBJ1-5 and V is TRBV10-1; the match to TRBD1 covers 9 bases. The receptor comes from an elderly woman with acute or convalescent COVID-19. What was sequenced was peripheral blood. CDR3 amino acids: CASSGQGYQPQHF. The CDR3 nucleotides are TGCGCCAGCAGCGGACAGGGGTATCAGCCCCAGCATTTT.